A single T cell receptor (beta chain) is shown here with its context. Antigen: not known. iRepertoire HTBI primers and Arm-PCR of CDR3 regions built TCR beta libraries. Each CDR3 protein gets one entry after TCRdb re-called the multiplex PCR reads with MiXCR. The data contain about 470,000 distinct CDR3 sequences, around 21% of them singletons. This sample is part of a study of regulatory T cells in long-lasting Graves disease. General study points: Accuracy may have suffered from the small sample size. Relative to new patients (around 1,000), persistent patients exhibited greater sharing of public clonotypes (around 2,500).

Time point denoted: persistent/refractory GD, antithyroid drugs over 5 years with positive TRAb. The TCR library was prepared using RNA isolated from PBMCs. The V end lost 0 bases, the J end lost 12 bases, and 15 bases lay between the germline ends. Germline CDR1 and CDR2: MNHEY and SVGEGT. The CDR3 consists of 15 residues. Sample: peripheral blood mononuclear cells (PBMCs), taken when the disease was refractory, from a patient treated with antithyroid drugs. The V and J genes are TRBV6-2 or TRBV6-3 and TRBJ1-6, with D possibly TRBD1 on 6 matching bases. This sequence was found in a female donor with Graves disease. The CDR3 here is CASSYSGQIPLPLHF. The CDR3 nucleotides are TGTGCCAGCAGTTACTCTGGACAGATCCCCTTACCCCTCCACTTT.